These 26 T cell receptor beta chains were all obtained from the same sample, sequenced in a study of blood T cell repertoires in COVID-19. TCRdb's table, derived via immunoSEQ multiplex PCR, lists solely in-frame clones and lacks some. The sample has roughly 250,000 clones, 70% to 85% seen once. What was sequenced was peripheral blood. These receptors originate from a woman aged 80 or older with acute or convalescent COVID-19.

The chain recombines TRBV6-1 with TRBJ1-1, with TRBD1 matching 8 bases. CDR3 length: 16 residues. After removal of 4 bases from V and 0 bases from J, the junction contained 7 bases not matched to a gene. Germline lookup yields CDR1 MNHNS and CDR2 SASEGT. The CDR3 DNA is TGTGCCAGCAGTGGGCCGGACAGGGCTATGAACACTGAAGCTTTCTTT. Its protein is CASSGPDRAMNTEAFF.

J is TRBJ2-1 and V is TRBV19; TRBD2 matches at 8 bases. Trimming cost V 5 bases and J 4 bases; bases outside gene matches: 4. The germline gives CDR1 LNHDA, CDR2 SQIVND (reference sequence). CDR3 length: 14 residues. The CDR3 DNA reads TGTGCCAGTAGTGGATTAGCGGGGTACAATGAGCAGTTCTTC. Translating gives CASSGLAGYNEQFF.

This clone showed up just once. For the CDR3, the DNA is TGTGCCAGCAGAACGGGTCTTTTTGACTCACCCCTCCACTTT. Translating it yields CASRTGLFDSPLHF. V gene TRBV27 combines with J gene TRBJ1-6; no reliable D call. Germline V gives CDR1 MNHEY, CDR2 SMNVEV (reference sequence). V shed 6 bases and J shed 10 bases, with 16 bases lying between them. The CDR3 covers 14 residues.

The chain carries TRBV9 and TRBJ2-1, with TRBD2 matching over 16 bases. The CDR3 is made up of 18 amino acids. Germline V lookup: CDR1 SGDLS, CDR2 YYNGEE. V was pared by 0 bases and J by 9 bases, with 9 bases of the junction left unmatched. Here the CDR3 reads CASSVAPEGLAGGPEQFF. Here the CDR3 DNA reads TGTGCCAGCAGCGTAGCCCCAGAGGGACTAGCGGGAGGGCCTGAGCAGTTCTTC.

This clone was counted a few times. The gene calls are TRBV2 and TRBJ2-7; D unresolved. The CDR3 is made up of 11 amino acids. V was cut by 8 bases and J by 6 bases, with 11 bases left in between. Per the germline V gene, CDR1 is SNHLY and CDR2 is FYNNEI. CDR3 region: CASYGLLEQYF. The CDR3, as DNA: TGTGCCAGCTATGGGCTCCTCGAGCAGTACTTC.

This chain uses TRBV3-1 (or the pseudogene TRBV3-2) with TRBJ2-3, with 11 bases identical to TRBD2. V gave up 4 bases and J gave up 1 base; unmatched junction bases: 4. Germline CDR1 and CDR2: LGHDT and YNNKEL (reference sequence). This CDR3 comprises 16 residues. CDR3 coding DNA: TGTGCCAGCAGCCCCAGGACTAGCGGGTGCACAGATACGCAGTATTTT. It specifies CASSPRTSGCTDTQYF.

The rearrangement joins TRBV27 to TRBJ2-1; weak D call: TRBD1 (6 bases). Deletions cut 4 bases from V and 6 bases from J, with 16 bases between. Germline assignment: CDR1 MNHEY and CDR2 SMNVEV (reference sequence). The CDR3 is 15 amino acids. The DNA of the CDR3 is TGTGCCAGCAGTTCTCGGACAGATCGGGTCAATGAGCAGTTCTTC. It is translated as CASSSRTDRVNEQFF.

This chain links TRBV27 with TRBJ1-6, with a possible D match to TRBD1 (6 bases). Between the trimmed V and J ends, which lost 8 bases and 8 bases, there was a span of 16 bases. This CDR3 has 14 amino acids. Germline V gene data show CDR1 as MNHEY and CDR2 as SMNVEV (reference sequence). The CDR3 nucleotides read TGTGCCAGCCGTGGGACACTAAGAGATTCACCCCTCCACTTT. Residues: CASRGTLRDSPLHF.

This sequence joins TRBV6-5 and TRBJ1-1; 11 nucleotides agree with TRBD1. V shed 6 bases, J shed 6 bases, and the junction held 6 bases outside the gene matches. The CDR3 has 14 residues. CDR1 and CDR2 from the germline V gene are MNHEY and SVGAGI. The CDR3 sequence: CASRRDRGAAEAFF. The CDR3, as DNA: TGTGCCAGCAGACGGGACAGGGGGGCAGCTGAAGCTTTCTTT.

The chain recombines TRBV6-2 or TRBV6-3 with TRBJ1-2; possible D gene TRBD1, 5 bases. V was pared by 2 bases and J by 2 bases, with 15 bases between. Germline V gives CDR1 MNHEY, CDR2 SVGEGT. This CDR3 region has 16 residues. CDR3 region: CASSYGALEANYGYTF. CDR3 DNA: TGTGCCAGCAGTTACGGGGCCCTCGAAGCGAACTATGGCTACACCTTC.

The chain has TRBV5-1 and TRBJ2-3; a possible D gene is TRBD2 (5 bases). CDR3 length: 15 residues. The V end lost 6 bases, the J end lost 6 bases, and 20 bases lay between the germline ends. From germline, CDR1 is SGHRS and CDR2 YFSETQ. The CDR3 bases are TGCGCCAGCAAAGCCCCTGGGAGCGGAAGGGATACGCAGTATTTT. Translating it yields CASKAPGSGRDTQYF.

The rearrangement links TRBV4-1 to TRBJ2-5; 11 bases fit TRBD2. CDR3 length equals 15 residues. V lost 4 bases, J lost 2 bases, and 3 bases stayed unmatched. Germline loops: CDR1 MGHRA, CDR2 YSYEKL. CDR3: CASSRLAGGQETQYF. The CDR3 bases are TGCGCCAGCAGCCGATTAGCGGGAGGGCAAGAGACCCAGTACTTC.

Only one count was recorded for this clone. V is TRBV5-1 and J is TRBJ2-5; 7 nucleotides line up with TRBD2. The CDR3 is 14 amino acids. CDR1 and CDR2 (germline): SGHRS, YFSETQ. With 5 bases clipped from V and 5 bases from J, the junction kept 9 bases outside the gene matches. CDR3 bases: TGCGCCAGCAGACCCAACGGGGGGTTGGAGACCCAGTACTTC. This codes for CASRPNGGLETQYF.

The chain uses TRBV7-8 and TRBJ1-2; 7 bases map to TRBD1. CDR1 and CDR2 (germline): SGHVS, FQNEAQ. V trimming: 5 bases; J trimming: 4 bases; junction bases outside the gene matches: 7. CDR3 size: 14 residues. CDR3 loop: CASSETGTVYGYTF. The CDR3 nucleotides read TGTGCCAGCAGCGAAACCGGGACAGTCTATGGCTACACCTTC.

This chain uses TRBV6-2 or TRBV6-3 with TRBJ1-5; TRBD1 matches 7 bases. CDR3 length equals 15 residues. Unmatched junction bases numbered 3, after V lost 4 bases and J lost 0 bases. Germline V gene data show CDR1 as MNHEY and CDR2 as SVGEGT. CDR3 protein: CASSSRGYSNQPQHF. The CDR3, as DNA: TGTGCCAGCAGTTCCAGGGGGTATAGCAATCAGCCCCAGCATTTT.

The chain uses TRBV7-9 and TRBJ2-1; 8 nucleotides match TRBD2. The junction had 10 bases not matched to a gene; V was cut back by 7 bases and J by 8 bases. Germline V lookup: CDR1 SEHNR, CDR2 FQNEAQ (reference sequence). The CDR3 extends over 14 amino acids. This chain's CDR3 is CASKAGGVGDEQFF. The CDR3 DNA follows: TGTGCCAGCAAGGCGGGAGGAGTGGGGGATGAGCAGTTCTTC.

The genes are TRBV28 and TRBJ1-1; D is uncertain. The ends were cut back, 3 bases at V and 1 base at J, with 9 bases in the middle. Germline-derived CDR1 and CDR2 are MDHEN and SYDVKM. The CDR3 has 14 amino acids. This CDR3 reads CASSLVNGNTEAFF. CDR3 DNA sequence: TGTGCCAGCAGTTTGGTCAACGGGAACACTGAAGCTTTCTTT. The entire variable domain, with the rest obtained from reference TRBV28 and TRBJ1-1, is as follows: DVKVTQSSRYLVKRTGEKVFLECVQDMDHENMFWYRQDPGLGLRLIYFSYDVKMKEKGDIPEGYSVSREKKERFSLILESASTNQTSMYLCASSLVNGNTEAFFGQGTRLTVV.

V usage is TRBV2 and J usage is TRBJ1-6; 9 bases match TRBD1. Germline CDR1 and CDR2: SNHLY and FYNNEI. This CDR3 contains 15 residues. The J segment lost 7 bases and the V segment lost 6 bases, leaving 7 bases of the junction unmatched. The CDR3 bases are TGTGCCAGCAGGGACGGGACAGGGTCGAATTCACCCCTCCACTTT. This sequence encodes CASRDGTGSNSPLHF.

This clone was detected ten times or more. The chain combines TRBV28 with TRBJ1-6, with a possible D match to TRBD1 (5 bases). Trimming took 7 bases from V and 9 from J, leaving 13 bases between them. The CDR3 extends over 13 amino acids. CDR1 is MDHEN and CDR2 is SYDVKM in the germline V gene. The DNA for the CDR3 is TGTGCCAGCACAGGGCGAGGACGTTCACCCCTCCACTTT. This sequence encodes CASTGRGRSPLHF.

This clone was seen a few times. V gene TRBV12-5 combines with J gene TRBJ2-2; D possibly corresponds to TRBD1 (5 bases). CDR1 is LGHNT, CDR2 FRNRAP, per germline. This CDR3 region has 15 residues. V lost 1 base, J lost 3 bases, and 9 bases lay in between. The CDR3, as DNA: TGTGCTAGTGGTTTGGGGCAGGGTGACACCGGGGAGCTGTTTTTT. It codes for CASGLGQGDTGELFF.

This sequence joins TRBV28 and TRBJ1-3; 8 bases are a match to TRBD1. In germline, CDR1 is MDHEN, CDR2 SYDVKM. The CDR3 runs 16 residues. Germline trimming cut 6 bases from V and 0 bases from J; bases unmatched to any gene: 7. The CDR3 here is CASREWGTGSGNTIYF. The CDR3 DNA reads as TGTGCCAGCAGGGAATGGGGGACAGGCTCTGGAAACACCATATATTTT.

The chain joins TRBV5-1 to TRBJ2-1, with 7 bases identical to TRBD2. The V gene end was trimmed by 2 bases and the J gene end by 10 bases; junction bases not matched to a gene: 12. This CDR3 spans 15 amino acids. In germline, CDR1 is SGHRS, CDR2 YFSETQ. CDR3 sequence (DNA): TGCGCCAGCAGCTTTTTGGGGGAGGGCCAGGGAGAGCAGTTCTTC. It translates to CASSFLGEGQGEQFF.

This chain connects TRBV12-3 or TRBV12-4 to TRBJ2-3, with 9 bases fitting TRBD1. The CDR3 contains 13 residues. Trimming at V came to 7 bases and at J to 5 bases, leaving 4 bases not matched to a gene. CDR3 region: CASIQGARDTQYF. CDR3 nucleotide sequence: TGTGCCAGCATACAGGGGGCGAGAGATACGCAGTATTTT.

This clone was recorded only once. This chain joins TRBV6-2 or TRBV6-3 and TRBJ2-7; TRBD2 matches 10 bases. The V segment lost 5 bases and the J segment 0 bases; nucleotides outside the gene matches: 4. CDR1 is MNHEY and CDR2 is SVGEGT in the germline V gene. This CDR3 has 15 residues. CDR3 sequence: CASSQPSGGSYEQYF. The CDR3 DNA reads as TGTGCCAGCAGTCAGCCTAGCGGGGGCTCCTACGAGCAGTACTTC.

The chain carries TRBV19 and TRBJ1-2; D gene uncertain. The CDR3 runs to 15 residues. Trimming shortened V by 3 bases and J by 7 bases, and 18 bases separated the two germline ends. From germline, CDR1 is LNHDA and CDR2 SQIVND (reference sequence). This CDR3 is CASSIRVNLEVGYTF. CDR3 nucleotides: TGTGCCAGTAGTATTAGAGTGAATCTCGAGGTTGGCTACACCTTC.

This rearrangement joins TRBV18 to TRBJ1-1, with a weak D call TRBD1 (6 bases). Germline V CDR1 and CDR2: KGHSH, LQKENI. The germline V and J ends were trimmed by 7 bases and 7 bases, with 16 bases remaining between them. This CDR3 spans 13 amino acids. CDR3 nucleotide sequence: TGTGCCAGCTTCCCGGGGGGCCTCCGTGAAGCTTTCTTT. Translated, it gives CASFPGGLREAFF. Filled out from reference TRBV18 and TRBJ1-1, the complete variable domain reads NAGVMQNPRHLVRRRGQEARLRCSPMKGHSHVYWYRQLPEEGLKFMVYLQKENIIDESGMPKERFSAEFPKEGPSILRIQQVVRGDSAAYFCASFPGGLREAFFGQGTRLTVV.